This is a list of T cell receptor beta chains from one sample in a study of post-analysis software for immune sequencing data. TCRdb passed the PCR reads through MiXCR, listing each CDR3 protein once. The top ten hold around 11% of the sample, which has hundreds of thousands of distinct CDR3 sequences, around 64% seen once. Specimen: blood. These TCRs come from a girl aged 2 to 10 with multiple sclerosis. Both conserved end residues are trimmed from each CDR3. Fields, in order: CDR3 protein, D gene, V gene, CDR3 length. The D gene is left open where the match is weak.

SAGTGVNTEAF TRBD1 TRBV20-1 11
ATSTGDEQF TRBD1 TRBV24-1 9
ASSQAEGGETQY NA TRBV4-2 12
ASSLSGGVDTQY TRBD2 TRBV4-2 12
ASSQDSQENTDTQY NA TRBV4-3 14
ASSFEGLAGEGEQY TRBD2 TRBV11-1 14
ASSLRKGYT NA TRBV5-6 9
ASSDYKGNEQF NA TRBV25-1 11
ASSWLTGLDPDTQY TRBD2 TRBV7-9 14
ASSEAARYTDTQY NA TRBV2 13
SVEERRAYNEQF NA TRBV29-1 12
ATGGPGFYNEQF NA TRBV10-3 12
ASSPRPGQGFYGYT TRBD1 TRBV28 14
ASSNRGYQEAQY NA TRBV12-3/TRBV12-4 12
SVTFYRDSRAEAF TRBD1 TRBV29-1 13
ASSLGWERDYNEQF TRBD2 TRBV7-8 14
ASSLRHAKGETQY NA TRBV5-4 13
ASSSDRGDEQY TRBD1 TRBV7-3 11
ASSSWPPGTGDGYT TRBD1 TRBV27 14
ASRRRTSGETQY TRBD2 TRBV12-3/TRBV12-4 12
ASSPARTNYGYT NA TRBV11-2 12
ASSTGKDRESYEQY TRBD1 TRBV6-6 14
ASHPLGLLYHQPQH NA TRBV6-1 14
ASSLVLGLAKSPRGNEQF NA TRBV12-3/TRBV12-4 18
AIRDTQGVDTQY NA TRBV10-3 12
ASSPGAGGVNTGELF TRBD2 TRBV6-1 15
AISESGSAMGEQY NA TRBV10-3 13
ATIDSTLQQETQY NA TRBV3-1 13